Presented here are 4 T cell receptor beta chains from one specimen sequenced in a study of T cell clonality in common variable immunodeficiency. TCRdb's copy holds only in-frame clones and misses some; the assay was immunoSEQ multiplex PCR. The sample includes approximately 45,000 clones, none of them occurring once. Input material: peripheral blood mononuclear cells. Receptor source: a person between 18 and 75 years old in good health.

In this sample, this clone turned up a few times. The read is 3 residues too short to cover the CDR3 end, so that end is filled in from the germline J gene. The V call is TRBV5-1, the J call TRBJ2-3, with 11 bases aligning to TRBD1. V lost 7 bases and J lost 5; bases outside the gene matches: 12. The CDR3 length is 16 residues. The germline CDR1 and CDR2 sequences are SGHRS and YFSETQ. The CDR3 bases that were read are TGCGCCAGCGCCCTGTCGGGGGACAGGGGGAAAGATACG. Translation gives CASALSGDRGKDT. The full CDR3 sequence reads CASALSGDRGKDTQYF.

With regard to this clone: The read halts 3 residues ahead of the CDR3 end, with the missing end drawn from the germline J gene. This chain links TRBV19 with TRBJ2-3; 8 nucleotides agree with TRBD1. The germline gives CDR1 LNHDA, CDR2 SQIVND (reference sequence). This CDR3 has 14 amino acids. CDR3 sequence reads: CASSAWDRQETQYF. The CDR3 DNA, read in part, is TGTGCCAGTAGTGCGTGGGACAGGCAAGAGACG.

This clone was observed many times. The read gets to within 3 residues of the CDR3 end, and the germline J gene fills in the rest. The V call is TRBV29-1, the J call TRBJ2-2; perhaps TRBD1 as D (6 bases). V lost 7 bases and J 1 base, leaving 10 bases between the germline ends. Per the germline V gene, CDR1 is SQVTM and CDR2 is ANQGSEA. This CDR3 is built from 13 residues. Partial CDR3 DNA: TGCAGCGCAGAGGACAGGAACACCGGGGAG. This gives the protein CSAEDRNTGE. The complete CDR3 protein is CSAEDRNTGELFF.

This clone has a count of ten or more. The CDR3 extends 3 residues past the end of the read, so its final part is completed from the germline J gene. This sample includes further DNA sequences coding for the same CDR3. The V call is TRBV5-1, the J call TRBJ2-7, with 11 positions matching TRBD1. The V gene end was trimmed by 4 bases and the J gene end by 2 bases; junction bases not matched to a gene: 5. CDR3 length equals 15 residues. Germline assignment: CDR1 SGHRS and CDR2 YFSETQ. CDR3 residues: CASSPPGQGAYEQYF. Incomplete CDR3 DNA: TGCGCCAGCAGCCCCCCGGGACAGGGGGCCTACGAG.